This T cell receptor (beta chain) is from a study of T cell repertoires in cytomegalovirus infection (dated by TCRdb to the late 2010s). In terms of the full investigation: Because public TCR beta signatures pointed to carriage of CMV infection together with the matching HLA type, the HLA type of each donor mattered for the analysis.

As to this clonotype: The target of this receptor is not known. No clone much larger than this one lies a single base away; base qualities are absent.

Sequencing relied on an Illumina HiSeq 1500. TCRdb applied fastp at Q25 and MiXCR to the public reads, then kept only in-frame beta chains. Rows with a matching CDR3 protein are joined into one entry that keeps the most common DNA and genes. The sample records 680,000 or so distinct CDR3 sequences, about a third of which are singletons. The biggest ten clones account for under 3.5% of the sample. Beyond this particular receptor, the publication reports: In both this cohort and an independent cohort of some 350 donors, the cumulative frequency of public TCR beta family members distinguished carriers of CMV infection plus the relevant HLA type. The ex vivo response was dominated by HLA-C-restricted CMV-specific TCR beta clonotypes, which also provided the single most frequent clonotype in two of eight donors.

Counted from cysteine to phenylalanine, this CDR3 has 14 amino acids. The read is trimmed to its CDR3 DNA, 42 bases read in frame from base 1. V is pruned by 1 base and J by 5 bases, leaving 4 bases of the junction without a gene match. The germline V gene provides CDR1 MGHRA and CDR2 YSYEKL. The sample consisted of PBMCs. The receptor chain draws on TRBV4-1 and TRBJ2-5, and 7 junction bases match TRBD2. The origin of this receptor is a human donor in good health (CMV status not recorded). Some clones in this sample may be carry-over from other donors' samples. In nucleotide form, the sequence is TGCGCCAGCAGCCAAGTGGGGGGAGGGGAGACCCAGTACTTC. This sequence encodes CASSQVGGGETQYF.